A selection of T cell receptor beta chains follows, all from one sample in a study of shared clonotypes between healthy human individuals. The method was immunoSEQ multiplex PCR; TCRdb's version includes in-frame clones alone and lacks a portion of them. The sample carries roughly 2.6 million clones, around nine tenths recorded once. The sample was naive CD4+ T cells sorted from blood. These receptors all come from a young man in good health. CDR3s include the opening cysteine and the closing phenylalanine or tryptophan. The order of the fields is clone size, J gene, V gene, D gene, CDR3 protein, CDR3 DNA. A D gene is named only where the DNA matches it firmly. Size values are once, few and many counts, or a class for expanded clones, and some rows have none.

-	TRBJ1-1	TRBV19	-	CASRPRGSVNTEAFF	TGTGCCAGTAGGCCTCGAGGGTCGGTGAACACTGAAGCTTTCTTT
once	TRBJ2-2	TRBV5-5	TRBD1	CASSLGTVRNTGELFF	TGTGCCAGCAGCTTAGGGACAGTGAGGAACACCGGGGAGCTGTTTTTT
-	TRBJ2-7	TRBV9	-	CASSPGDFPVREQYF	TGTGCCAGCAGCCCCGGGGACTTTCCCGTACGAGAGCAGTACTTC
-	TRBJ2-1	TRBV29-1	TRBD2	CSVGIAGAGYNEQFF	TGCAGCGTTGGAATCGCGGGAGCGGGTTACAATGAGCAGTTCTTC
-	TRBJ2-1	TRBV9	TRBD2	CASSVGASGGERQFF	TGTGCCAGCAGCGTAGGGGCTAGCGGGGGGGAACGGCAGTTCTTC
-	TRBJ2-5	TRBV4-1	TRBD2	CASSLFTSGGQETQYF	TGCGCCAGCAGCCTATTCACTAGCGGGGGCCAAGAGACCCAGTACTTC
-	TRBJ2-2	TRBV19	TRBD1	CASLRNPGQGKGELFF	TGTGCCAGTCTTCGGAACCCGGGACAGGGAAAAGGGGAGCTGTTTTTT
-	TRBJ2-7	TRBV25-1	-	CASSEDGILLEQYF	TGTGCCAGCAGTGAGGACGGGATACTATTAGAGCAGTACTTC
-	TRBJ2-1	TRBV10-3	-	CAIMGTPYNEQFF	TGTGCCATCATGGGGACCCCCTACAATGAGCAGTTCTTC
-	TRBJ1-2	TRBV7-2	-	CASSPRQSQYGYTF	TGTGCCAGCAGCCCCCGACAGAGCCAATATGGCTACACCTTC
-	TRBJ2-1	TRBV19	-	CASSPPGAYNEQFF	TGTGCCAGTAGTCCCCCGGGGGCCTACAATGAGCAGTTCTTC
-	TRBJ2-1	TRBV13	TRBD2	CASSRAGRNEQFF	TGTGCCAGCAGTAGAGCGGGACGCAATGAGCAGTTCTTC
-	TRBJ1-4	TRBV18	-	CASSPSLNEKLFF	TGTGCCAGCTCACCATCCCTGAATGAAAAACTGTTTTTT
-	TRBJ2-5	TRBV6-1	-	CASMWGGETQYF	TGTGCCAGCATGTGGGGTGGTGAGACCCAGTACTTC
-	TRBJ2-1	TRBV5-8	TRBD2	CASSWGVAGLYNEQFF	TGTGCCAGCAGCTGGGGCGTAGCGGGGCTCTACAATGAGCAGTTCTTC
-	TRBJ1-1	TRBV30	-	CAWVPGREAFF	TGTGCCTGGGTACCAGGGAGGGAAGCTTTCTTT
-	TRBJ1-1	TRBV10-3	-	CAIKPALNTEAFF	TGTGCCATCAAACCCGCGTTGAACACTGAAGCTTTCTTT
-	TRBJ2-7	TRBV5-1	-	CASSLPTDFEQYF	TGCGCCAGCAGCTTGCCGACGGACTTTGAGCAGTACTTC
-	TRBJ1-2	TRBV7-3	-	CASSLQGTAPFTF	TGTGCCAGCAGCTTACAGGGGACTGCTCCCTTCACCTTC
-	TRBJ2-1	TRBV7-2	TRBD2	CASSLGGSGSYNEQFF	TGTGCCAGCAGCTTAGGTGGTAGCGGGAGCTACAATGAGCAGTTCTTC
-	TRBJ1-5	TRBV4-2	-	CASSQDGALNQPQHF	TGTGCCAGCAGCCAAGATGGAGCACTCAATCAGCCCCAGCATTTT
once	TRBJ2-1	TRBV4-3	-	CASSQERMGYNEQFF	TGCGCCAGCAGCCAAGAGAGGATGGGGTACAATGAGCAGTTCTTC
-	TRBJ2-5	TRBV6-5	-	CATRGAAGVETQYF	TGTGCCACCAGGGGGGCGGCAGGGGTGGAGACCCAGTACTTC
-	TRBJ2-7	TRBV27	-	CASRRGLAYEQYF	TGTGCCAGCAGGCGGGGCCTAGCCTACGAGCAGTACTTC
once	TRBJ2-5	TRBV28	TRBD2	CASSLTSGGWETQYF	TGTGCCAGCAGTTTGACTAGCGGGGGCTGGGAGACCCAGTACTTC
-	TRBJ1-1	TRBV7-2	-	CASSLENSNTEAFF	TGTGCCAGCAGCTTAGAAAACTCGAACACTGAAGCTTTCTTT
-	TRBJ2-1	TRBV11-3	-	CASSSPLGNEQFF	TGTGCCAGCAGCTCCCCACTGGGGAATGAGCAGTTCTTC
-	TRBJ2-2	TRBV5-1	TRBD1	CASSLGGQGVTGELFF	TGCGCCAGCAGCTTGGGAGGACAGGGGGTAACCGGGGAGCTGTTTTTT
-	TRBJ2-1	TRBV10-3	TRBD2	CAIRGGGDNEQFF	TGTGCCATCAGAGGCGGGGGTGACAATGAGCAGTTCTTC
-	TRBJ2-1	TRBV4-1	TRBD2	CASTLIYGTSGNEQFF	TGCGCCAGCACTCTAATCTACGGGACTAGCGGCAATGAGCAGTTCTTC
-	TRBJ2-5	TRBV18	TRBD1	CASSTRTGQETQYF	TGTGCCAGCTCCACACGGACAGGCCAAGAGACCCAGTACTTC
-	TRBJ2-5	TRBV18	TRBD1	CASSPPRDRAQETQYF	TGTGCCAGCTCACCACCGAGAGACAGGGCGCAAGAGACCCAGTACTTC
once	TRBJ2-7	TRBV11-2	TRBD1	CASSLVQGVYEQYF	TGTGCCAGCAGCTTAGTCCAGGGGGTATACGAGCAGTACTTC
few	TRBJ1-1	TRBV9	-	CASSVDPLNTEAFF	TGTGCCAGCAGCGTAGACCCCTTGAACACTGAAGCTTTCTTT
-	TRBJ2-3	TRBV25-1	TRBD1	CASSDYGQGQYF	TGTGCCAGCAGTGACTATGGACAGGGGCAGTATTTT
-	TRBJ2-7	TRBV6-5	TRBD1	CASSSQGLGAYEQYF	TGTGCCAGCAGTTCACAGGGGCTCGGGGCCTACGAGCAGTACTTC
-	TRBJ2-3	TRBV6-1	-	CASWGWRGTDTQYF	TGTGCCAGTTGGGGGTGGCGGGGCACAGATACGCAGTATTTT
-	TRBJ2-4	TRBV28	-	CASSPGTKAKNIQYF	TGTGCCAGCAGTCCAGGAACTAAGGCCAAAAACATTCAGTACTTC
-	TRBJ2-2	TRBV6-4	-	CASSAQESTGELFF	TGTGCCAGCAGTGCCCAGGAGAGCACCGGGGAGCTGTTTTTT
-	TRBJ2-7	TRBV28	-	CASGSGSGAREQYF	TGTGCCAGCGGGTCCGGGTCGGGGGCGCGGGAGCAGTACTTC
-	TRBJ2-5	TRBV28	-	CASRGGSLGETQYF	TGTGCCAGCAGGGGGGGTAGCCTAGGAGAGACCCAGTACTTC
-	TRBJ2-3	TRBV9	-	CASSVDGVVTDTQYF	TGTGCCAGCAGCGTAGACGGGGTCGTCACAGATACGCAGTATTTT
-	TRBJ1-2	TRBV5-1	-	CASSFSFEYLDGYTF	TGCGCCAGCAGCTTTAGTTTCGAATATTTAGATGGCTACACCTTC
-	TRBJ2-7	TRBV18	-	CASSPGTGGGVEQYF	TGTGCCAGCTCACCGGGGACGGGTGGGGGCGTCGAGCAGTACTTC
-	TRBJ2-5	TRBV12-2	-	CASRPGGARWETQYF	TGTGCAAGTCGCCCCGGAGGGGCTAGGTGGGAGACCCAGTACTTC
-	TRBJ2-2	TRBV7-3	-	CASSPRGEGAGELFF	TGTGCCAGCAGCCCCCGGGGGGAGGGGGCCGGGGAGCTGTTTTTT
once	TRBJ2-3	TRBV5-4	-	CASSLQRTEDTQYF	TGTGCCAGCAGCCTCCAAAGGACAGAAGATACGCAGTATTTT
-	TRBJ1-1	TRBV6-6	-	CASSYEGTEAFF	TGTGCCAGCAGTTATGAGGGGACTGAAGCTTTCTTT
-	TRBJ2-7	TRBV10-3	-	CAISDRLELYEQYF	TGTGCCATCAGTGACAGATTAGAGCTCTACGAGCAGTACTTC
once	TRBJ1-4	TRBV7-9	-	CASSSYHRATNEKLFF	TGTGCCAGCAGTTCCTACCACAGGGCAACTAATGAAAAACTGTTTTTT
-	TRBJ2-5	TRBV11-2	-	CASSPGTVQETQYF	TGTGCCAGCAGCCCCGGGACGGTCCAAGAGACCCAGTACTTC
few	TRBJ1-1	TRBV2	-	CASPKPGATEAFF	TGTGCCAGCCCTAAACCCGGGGCCACTGAAGCTTTCTTT
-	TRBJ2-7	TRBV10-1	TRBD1	CASICLRGQVFKFRYEQYF	TGCGCCAGCATTTGTCTCCGGGGACAGGTTTTCAAGTTCAGATACGAGCAGTACTTC
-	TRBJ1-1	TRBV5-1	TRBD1	CASSLSQGGTEAFF	TGCGCCAGCAGCTTGTCACAGGGGGGCACTGAAGCTTTCTTT